Below, 9 T cell receptor beta chains from the same sample are listed, as sequenced in a study of siplizumab effects on memory and regulatory T cells. Some clones are missing from TCRdb's copy, which holds only in-frame ones; the method was immunoSEQ multiplex PCR. The sample has around 58,000 clones, approximately 87% seen once; the top ten hold more than 3.5%. The sequenced material came from memory CD4+ T cells sorted from blood. These receptors came from a human donor in good health.

The chain joins TRBV6-6 to TRBJ1-5; tentatively, D is TRBD1 (6 bases). Germline-derived CDR1 and CDR2 are MNHNY and SVGAGI (reference sequence). There are 14 residues in the CDR3. Trimming stripped 10 bases from V and 5 bases from J, with 18 bases between. The CDR3 coding sequence is TGTGCCACCATGAACCGGGACACCCATCAGCCCCAGCATTTT. This translates into CATMNRDTHQPQHF.

The chain links TRBV2 to TRBJ2-5; TRBD2 matches 14 bases. CDR1 SNHLY and CDR2 FYNNEI come from the germline V gene. The CDR3 covers 15 residues. Trimming cost V 6 bases and J 3 bases; bases outside gene matches: 3. The CDR3 region is CASSRTSGGKETQYF. The CDR3 DNA reads as TGTGCCAGCAGCCGGACTAGCGGGGGGAAAGAGACCCAGTACTTC.

The chain uses TRBV6-5 and TRBJ2-3, with TRBD2 matching over 11 bases. Per germline, CDR1 MNHEY and CDR2 SVGAGI. The length of the CDR3 is 13 residues. The J segment lost 12 bases and the V segment lost 4 bases, leaving 6 bases of the junction unmatched. The CDR3 protein is CASSFILAGVQYF. The CDR3 DNA is TGTGCCAGCAGTTTTATACTAGCGGGAGTTCAGTATTTT.

The V gene is TRBV6-1, the J gene TRBJ2-3; D possibly corresponds to TRBD2 (6 bases). Germline V gene lookup returns CDR1 MNHNS and CDR2 SASEGT. Between the trimmed V and J ends, which lost 4 bases and 9 bases, there was a span of 8 bases. The CDR3 spans 11 residues. CDR3 in DNA: TGTGCCAGCAGTGGGAGGGACACGCAGTATTTT. This encodes CASSGRDTQYF.

The sample holds one count of this clone. V gene TRBV19 combines with J gene TRBJ1-3, with D unresolved. V lost 7 bases to trimming and J lost 2 bases, with 6 bases between them. Germline V gives CDR1 LNHDA, CDR2 SQIVND (reference sequence). This CDR3 has 12 residues. The CDR3 spells CASKQAGNTIYF. For the CDR3, the DNA is TGTGCCAGTAAGCAGGCTGGAAACACCATATATTTT.

V usage is TRBV5-8 and J usage is TRBJ2-1; 16 nucleotides match TRBD2. The CDR3 is 19 amino acids. V shed 4 bases and J 1 base; nucleotides not matched to a gene: 8. The germline V gene has CDR1 SGHTS and CDR2 YDEGEE. Here the CDR3 reads CASSPGLAGGTRSYNEQFF. DNA for the CDR3: TGTGCCAGCAGCCCGGGACTAGCGGGGGGGACCCGATCCTACAATGAGCAGTTCTTC.

The chain uses TRBV18 and TRBJ2-3, with TRBD2 identical over 7 bases. The CDR3 totals 16 residues. Germline CDR1 KGHSH, CDR2 LQKENI. The V gene end was trimmed by 2 bases and the J gene end by 3 bases; junction bases not matched to a gene: 8. In DNA, the CDR3 is TGTGCCAGCTCACCAGAGGGACTCGGGGGGACAGATACGCAGTATTTT. Translating it yields CASSPEGLGGTDTQYF.

The V call is TRBV5-5, the J call TRBJ1-2; D is unresolved. The V end lost 0 bases, the J end lost 2 bases, and 17 bases lay between the germline ends. This CDR3 has 17 residues. CDR1 SGHKS and CDR2 YYEKEE come from the germline V gene (reference sequence). As DNA, the CDR3 is TGTGCCAGCAGCTTGGTAGCTTTGATGGAGTTAAACTATGGCTACACCTTC. Residues: CASSLVALMELNYGYTF.

The J gene is TRBJ2-7, the V gene TRBV5-1; 9 nucleotides line up with TRBD1. The CDR3 length is 14 residues. After removal of 6 bases from V and 5 bases from J, the junction contained 9 bases not matched to a gene. Germline V gene data show CDR1 as SGHRS and CDR2 as YFSETQ. The CDR3 region has the DNA TGCGCCAGCACCCGGGACAGGGATGGTAACGAGCAGTACTTC. This sequence encodes CASTRDRDGNEQYF.